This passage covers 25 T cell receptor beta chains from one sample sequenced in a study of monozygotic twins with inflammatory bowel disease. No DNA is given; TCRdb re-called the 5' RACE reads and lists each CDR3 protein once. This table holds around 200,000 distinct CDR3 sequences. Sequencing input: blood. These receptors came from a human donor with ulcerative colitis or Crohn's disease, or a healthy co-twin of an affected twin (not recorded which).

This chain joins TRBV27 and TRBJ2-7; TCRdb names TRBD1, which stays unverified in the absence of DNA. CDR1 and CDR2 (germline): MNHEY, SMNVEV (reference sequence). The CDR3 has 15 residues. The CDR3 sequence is CASSLKGVRSYEQYF.

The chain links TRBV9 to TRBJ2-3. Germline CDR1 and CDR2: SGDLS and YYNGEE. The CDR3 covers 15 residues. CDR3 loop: CASSVGPESTDTQYF. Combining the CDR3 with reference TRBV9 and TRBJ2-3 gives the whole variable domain DSGVTQTPKHLITATGQRVTLRCSPRSGDLSVYWYQQSLDQGLQFLIQYYNGEERAKGNILERFSAQQFPDLHSELNLSSLELGDSALYFCASSVGPESTDTQYFGPGTRLTVL.

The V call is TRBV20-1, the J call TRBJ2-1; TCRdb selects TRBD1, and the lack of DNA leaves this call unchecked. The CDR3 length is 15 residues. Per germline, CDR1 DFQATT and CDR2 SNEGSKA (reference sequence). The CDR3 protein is CSARDVLRGHYEQFF.

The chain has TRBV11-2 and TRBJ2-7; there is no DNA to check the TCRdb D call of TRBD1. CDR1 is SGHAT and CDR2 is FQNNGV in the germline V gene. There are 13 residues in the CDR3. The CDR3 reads CASSAGTAYEQYF.

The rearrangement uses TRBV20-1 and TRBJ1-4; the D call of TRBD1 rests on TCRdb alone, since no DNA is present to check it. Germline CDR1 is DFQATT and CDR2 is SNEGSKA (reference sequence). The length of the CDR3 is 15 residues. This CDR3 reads CSALGGSGWHEKLFF.

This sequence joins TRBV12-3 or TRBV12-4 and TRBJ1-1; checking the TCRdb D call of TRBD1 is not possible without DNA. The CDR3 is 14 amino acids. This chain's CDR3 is CASTTAGQGDEAFF.

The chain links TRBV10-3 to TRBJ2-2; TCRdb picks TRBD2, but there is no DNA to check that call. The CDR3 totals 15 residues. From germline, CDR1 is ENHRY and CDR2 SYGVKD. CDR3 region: CATGGVDLNTGELFF.

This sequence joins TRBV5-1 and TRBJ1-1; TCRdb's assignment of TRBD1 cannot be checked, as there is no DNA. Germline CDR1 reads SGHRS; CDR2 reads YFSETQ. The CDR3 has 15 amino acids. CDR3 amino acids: CASSPNARDRSEAFF.

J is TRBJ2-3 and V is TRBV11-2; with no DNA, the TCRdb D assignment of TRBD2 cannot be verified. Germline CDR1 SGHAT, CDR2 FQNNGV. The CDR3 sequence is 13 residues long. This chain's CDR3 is CASSLLRFYTQYF.

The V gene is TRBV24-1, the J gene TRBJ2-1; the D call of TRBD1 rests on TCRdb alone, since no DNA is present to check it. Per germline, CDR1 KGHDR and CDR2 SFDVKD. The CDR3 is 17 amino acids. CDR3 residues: CATSDSSGTDAYNVQFF.

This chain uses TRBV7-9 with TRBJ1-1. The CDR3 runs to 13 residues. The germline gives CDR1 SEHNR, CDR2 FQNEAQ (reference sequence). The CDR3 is CASRSSMNTEAFF.

The CDR3 protein is CASSPGQGGSYTF. The J gene is TRBJ1-2, the V gene TRBV7-6; TCRdb's D call, TRBD1, is unchecked because there is no DNA. This CDR3 has 13 residues. Per the germline V gene, CDR1 is SGHVS and CDR2 is FNYEAQ.

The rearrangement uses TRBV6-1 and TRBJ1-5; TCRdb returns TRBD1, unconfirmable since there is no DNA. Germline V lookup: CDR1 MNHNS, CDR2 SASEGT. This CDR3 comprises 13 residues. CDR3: CASSPDSGQPQHF.

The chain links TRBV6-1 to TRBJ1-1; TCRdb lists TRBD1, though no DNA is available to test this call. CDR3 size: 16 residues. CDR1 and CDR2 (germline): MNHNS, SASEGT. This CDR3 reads CASIGYSGQGITEAFF.

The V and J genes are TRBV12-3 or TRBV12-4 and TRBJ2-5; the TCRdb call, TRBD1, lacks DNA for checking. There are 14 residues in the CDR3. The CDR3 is CASRMDRDQETQYF.

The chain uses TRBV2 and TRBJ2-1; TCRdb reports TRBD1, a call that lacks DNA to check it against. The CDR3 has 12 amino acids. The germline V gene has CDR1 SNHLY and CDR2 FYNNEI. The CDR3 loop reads CASVGTLGEQFF.

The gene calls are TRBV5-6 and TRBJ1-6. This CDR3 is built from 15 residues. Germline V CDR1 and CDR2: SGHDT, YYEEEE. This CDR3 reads CASSLVTSDNSPLHF.

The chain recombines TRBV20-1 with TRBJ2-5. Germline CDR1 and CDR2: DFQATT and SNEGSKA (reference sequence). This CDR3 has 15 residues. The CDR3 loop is CSAVRSGVAQETQYF.

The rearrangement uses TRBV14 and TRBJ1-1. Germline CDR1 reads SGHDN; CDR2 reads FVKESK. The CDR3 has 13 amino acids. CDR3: CASSLHLNTEAFF.

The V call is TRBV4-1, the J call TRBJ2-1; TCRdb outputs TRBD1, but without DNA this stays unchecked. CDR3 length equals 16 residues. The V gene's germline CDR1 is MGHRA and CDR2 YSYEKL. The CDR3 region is CASSRPGQGVDNEQFF.

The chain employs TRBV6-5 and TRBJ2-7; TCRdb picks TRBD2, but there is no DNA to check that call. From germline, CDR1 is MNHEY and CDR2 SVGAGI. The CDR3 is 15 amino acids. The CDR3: CASSSGTSTVGEQYF.

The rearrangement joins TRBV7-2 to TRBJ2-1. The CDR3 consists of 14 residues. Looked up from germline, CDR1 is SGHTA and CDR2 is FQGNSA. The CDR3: CASSLRGPYNEQFF.

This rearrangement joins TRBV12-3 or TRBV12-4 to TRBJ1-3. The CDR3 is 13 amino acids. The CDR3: CASSFVRGNTIYF.

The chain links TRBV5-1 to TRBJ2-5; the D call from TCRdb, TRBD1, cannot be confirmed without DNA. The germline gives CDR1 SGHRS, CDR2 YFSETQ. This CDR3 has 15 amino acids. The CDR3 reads CASSLSLRAQETQYF.

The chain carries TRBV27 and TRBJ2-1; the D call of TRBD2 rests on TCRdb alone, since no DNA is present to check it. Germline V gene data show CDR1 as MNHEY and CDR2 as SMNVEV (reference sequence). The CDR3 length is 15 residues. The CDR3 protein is CASMPSVKSGPEQFF.